This T cell receptor beta chain was sequenced for a study of blood T cell repertoires in COVID-19. Study at large: The samples span acute and convalescent COVID-19 from the United States, Italy and Spain. PBMCs, B-cell-depleted T cells, or T cells were the source of the cDNA or gDNA that made up the material.

Patients from Seattle were sampled longitudinally, starting during active infection. Per the original methods: Estimates of nucleated cell counts were drawn from the amplification of reference gene primers. Using immunoSEQ multiplex PCR, the repertoire was profiled, and TCRdb retains in-frame clones only, with some absent. V, J and clone size are those of that table, while D and trimming were read from the DNA. The data show over 250,000 clones, roughly 90% seen once. The sample comprised peripheral blood. The clonotype was recovered from a woman younger than 45 with COVID-19, enrolled during active disease.

As DNA, the CDR3 is TGTGCCAGTAGCCGGGGGGGGAGCTCCTACGAGCAGTACTTC. The encoded protein is CASSRGGSSYEQYF. The J gene is TRBJ2-7, the V gene TRBV19, with 8 bases identical to TRBD2. V shed 6 bases, J shed 0 bases, and the junction held 4 bases outside the gene matches. The germline gives CDR1 LNHDA, CDR2 SQIVND (reference sequence). CDR3 length equals 14 residues.